A selection of T cell receptor beta chains follows, all from one sample in a study of beta chain features in type 1 diabetes. The repertoire was sequenced with immunoSEQ multiplex PCR; TCRdb's copy has only in-frame clones and lacks some. Of around 500,000 clones in the sample, about an eighth were seen once. Sequenced: naive CD4+ T cells from blood. The receptors come from a woman between 18 and 29 years old in good health. Both conserved end residues are part of each CDR3. A D gene is named only where the DNA matches it firmly. For some rows the clone size is stated as once, few or many, or as a class when expanded; others skip it.

V gene: TRBV29-1; J gene: TRBJ1-2; D gene: -; clone size: few; CDR3 DNA: TGCAGCGTTGGAGGCAGAAACTATGGCTACACCTTC; CDR3 protein: CSVGGRNYGYTF
V gene: TRBV2; J gene: TRBJ1-5; D gene: -; clone size: few; CDR3 DNA: TGTGCCAGCAGAGGAGGCAGGGATAATCAGCCCCAGCATTTT; CDR3 protein: CASRGGRDNQPQHF
V gene: TRBV7-2; J gene: TRBJ1-1; D gene: -; clone size: few; CDR3 DNA: TGTGCCAGCAGCTTAGACAGGGCCGTGGGTTTCTTT; CDR3 protein: CASSLDRAVGFF
V gene: TRBV7-9; J gene: TRBJ2-7; D gene: TRBD2; clone size: many; CDR3 DNA: TGTGCCAGCGGTGGGACTAGCGAGTCCTACGAGCAGTACTTC; CDR3 protein: CASGGTSESYEQYF
V gene: TRBV7-9; J gene: TRBJ2-5; D gene: -; clone size: few; CDR3 DNA: TGTGCCAGCAGCAGGACATATCAAGAGACCCAGTACTTC; CDR3 protein: CASSRTYQETQYF
V gene: TRBV2; J gene: TRBJ2-3; D gene: TRBD1; clone size: -; CDR3 DNA: TGTGCCAGCAGTAGACAGGGGCCCGAGGATACGCAGTATTTT; CDR3 protein: CASSRQGPEDTQYF
V gene: TRBV29-1; J gene: TRBJ1-2; D gene: -; clone size: many; CDR3 DNA: TGCAGCGTTGATCACTCTAACTATGGCTACACCTTC; CDR3 protein: CSVDHSNYGYTF
V gene: TRBV7-9; J gene: TRBJ2-4; D gene: TRBD2; clone size: -; CDR3 DNA: TGTGCCAGCAGCTTAGGTGGGTTGGGACTAAAGGCCAAAAACATTCAGTACTTC; CDR3 protein: CASSLGGLGLKAKNIQYF
V gene: TRBV29-1; J gene: TRBJ2-3; D gene: -; clone size: few; CDR3 DNA: TGCAGCGTTGAAGATCCGCCAGCCACAGATACGCAGTATTTT; CDR3 protein: CSVEDPPATDTQYF
V gene: TRBV6-5; J gene: TRBJ1-2; D gene: -; clone size: -; CDR3 DNA: TGTGCCAGCACTCTCTTCCAGGGCAACTATGGCTACACCTTC; CDR3 protein: CASTLFQGNYGYTF
V gene: TRBV7-2; J gene: TRBJ1-5; D gene: -; clone size: -; CDR3 DNA: TGTGCCAGCAGCTTAGGGGGGGTCGTGAATCAGCCCCAGCATTTT; CDR3 protein: CASSLGGVVNQPQHF
V gene: TRBV30; J gene: TRBJ2-1; D gene: TRBD2; clone size: few; CDR3 DNA: TGTGCCTGGAGTGTACCGCTAGCGGAGAACAATGAGCAGTTCTTC; CDR3 protein: CAWSVPLAENNEQFF
V gene: TRBV2; J gene: TRBJ2-1; D gene: -; clone size: few; CDR3 DNA: TGTGCCAGCAGTGTCCGGGAGCAGTTCTTC; CDR3 protein: CASSVREQFF
V gene: TRBV11-2; J gene: TRBJ2-3; D gene: -; clone size: -; CDR3 DNA: TGTGCCAGCAGCTTTCGATTGCAATCGGGCACAGATACGCAGTATTTT; CDR3 protein: CASSFRLQSGTDTQYF
V gene: TRBV6-5; J gene: TRBJ2-4; D gene: TRBD1; clone size: few; CDR3 DNA: TGTGCCAGCAGGCTACAGGGGACAAACATTCAGTACTTC; CDR3 protein: CASRLQGTNIQYF
V gene: TRBV29-1; J gene: TRBJ2-1; D gene: -; clone size: few; CDR3 DNA: TGCAGCGCCCGTACTTCATCATACAATGAGCAGTTCTTC; CDR3 protein: CSARTSSYNEQFF
V gene: TRBV15; J gene: TRBJ2-1; D gene: -; clone size: few; CDR3 DNA: TGTGCCACCAGCCGCGGGGTGAGCTCCTACAATGAGCAGTTCTTC; CDR3 protein: CATSRGVSSYNEQFF
V gene: TRBV15; J gene: TRBJ2-3; D gene: TRBD2; clone size: -; CDR3 DNA: TGTGCCACCAGCGGGGGGGTATATGGCACAGATACGCAGTATTTT; CDR3 protein: CATSGGVYGTDTQYF
V gene: TRBV25-1; J gene: TRBJ1-6; D gene: -; clone size: -; CDR3 DNA: TGTGCCAGCAGTGAATGGAATTCACCCCTCCACTTT; CDR3 protein: CASSEWNSPLHF
V gene: TRBV14; J gene: TRBJ2-5; D gene: TRBD2; clone size: few; CDR3 DNA: TGTGCCAGCAGCCGATCGGAGGGACTAGCGGGGTACCAAGAGACCCAGTACTTC; CDR3 protein: CASSRSEGLAGYQETQYF
V gene: TRBV5-4; J gene: TRBJ2-4; D gene: -; clone size: few; CDR3 DNA: TGTGCCAGCAGCCCGGAGGCAGGGAGATCCAAAAACATTCAGTACTTC; CDR3 protein: CASSPEAGRSKNIQYF
V gene: TRBV25-1; J gene: TRBJ1-2; D gene: -; clone size: few; CDR3 DNA: TGTGCCAGCAGTGAATCAGGTGGCTACACCTTC; CDR3 protein: CASSESGGYTF
V gene: TRBV9; J gene: TRBJ2-1; D gene: TRBD2; clone size: few; CDR3 DNA: TGTGCCAGCAGGGCAAGCGGGAGCTCCTACAATGAGCAGTTCTTC; CDR3 protein: CASRASGSSYNEQFF
V gene: TRBV30; J gene: TRBJ2-1; D gene: -; clone size: many; CDR3 DNA: TGTGCCTGGACCGTCCAGGGTGGCCCCTACAATGAGCAGTTCTTC; CDR3 protein: CAWTVQGGPYNEQFF
V gene: TRBV2; J gene: TRBJ2-5; D gene: -; clone size: -; CDR3 DNA: TGTGCCAGCAGTGAAGAGGGGCAGGGGTTTGAGACCCAGTACTTC; CDR3 protein: CASSEEGQGFETQYF
V gene: TRBV30; J gene: TRBJ2-5; D gene: TRBD2; clone size: -; CDR3 DNA: TGTGCCTGGAGAGAAACCACTAGCGGACAAGAGACCCAGTACTTC; CDR3 protein: CAWRETTSGQETQYF
V gene: TRBV7-2; J gene: TRBJ2-5; D gene: -; clone size: -; CDR3 DNA: TGTGCCAGCAGTTTTGACAAAGGAGAGACCCAGTACTTC; CDR3 protein: CASSFDKGETQYF
V gene: TRBV2; J gene: TRBJ2-3; D gene: -; clone size: few; CDR3 DNA: TGTGCCAGCAGGCTAACAGATACGCAGTATTTT; CDR3 protein: CASRLTDTQYF
V gene: TRBV4-1; J gene: TRBJ2-1; D gene: TRBD1; clone size: -; CDR3 DNA: TGCGCCAGCAGCCATCCGGGCCGGGACAGGGGCTTTGAGCAGTTCTTC; CDR3 protein: CASSHPGRDRGFEQFF
V gene: TRBV2; J gene: TRBJ2-5; D gene: -; clone size: -; CDR3 DNA: TGTGCCAGCAGTGACTCGAGATCGGAGACCCAGTACTTC; CDR3 protein: CASSDSRSETQYF
V gene: TRBV15; J gene: TRBJ2-1; D gene: TRBD2; clone size: -; CDR3 DNA: TGTGCCACCAGCAGACAAGCGGGAGGGTACAATGAGCAGTTCTTC; CDR3 protein: CATSRQAGGYNEQFF
V gene: TRBV12-5; J gene: TRBJ2-5; D gene: TRBD2; clone size: few; CDR3 DNA: TGTGCTAGTGGTTTGGGGACTAGCAGACAAGAGACCCAGTACTTC; CDR3 protein: CASGLGTSRQETQYF
V gene: TRBV7-2; J gene: TRBJ1-2; D gene: -; clone size: few; CDR3 DNA: TGTGCCAGCAGCCCGTATTCAGGGCAGAACTATGGCTACACCTTC; CDR3 protein: CASSPYSGQNYGYTF
V gene: TRBV18; J gene: TRBJ1-3; D gene: -; clone size: -; CDR3 DNA: TGTGCCAGCTCACCCTTCAAGGGGTCCGGAAACACCATATATTTT; CDR3 protein: CASSPFKGSGNTIYF
V gene: TRBV19; J gene: TRBJ2-1; D gene: -; clone size: -; CDR3 DNA: TGTGCCAGTAGTACGGACAGCCACAATGAGCAGTTCTTC; CDR3 protein: CASSTDSHNEQFF
V gene: TRBV7-2; J gene: TRBJ2-1; D gene: -; clone size: few; CDR3 DNA: TGTGCCAGCAGCTTACAAGTATTGGGTGAGCAGTTCTTC; CDR3 protein: CASSLQVLGEQFF
V gene: TRBV6-1; J gene: TRBJ2-3; D gene: -; clone size: -; CDR3 DNA: TGTGCCAGCAGTGAGGGGGTGCTAAGAACAGATACGCAGTATTTT; CDR3 protein: CASSEGVLRTDTQYF
V gene: TRBV29-1; J gene: TRBJ2-3; D gene: -; clone size: -; CDR3 DNA: TGCAGCGTAGGGTCCGATACGCAGTATTTT; CDR3 protein: CSVGSDTQYF
V gene: TRBV13; J gene: TRBJ2-3; D gene: -; clone size: few; CDR3 DNA: TGTGCCAGCAGCTCCGGGACCATATCCACAGATACGCAGTATTTT; CDR3 protein: CASSSGTISTDTQYF
V gene: TRBV5-1; J gene: TRBJ2-2; D gene: -; clone size: few; CDR3 DNA: TGCGCCAGCAGCTTGGCCGGGGACTTCAGGGAGCTGTTTTTT; CDR3 protein: CASSLAGDFRELFF
V gene: TRBV27; J gene: TRBJ2-5; D gene: -; clone size: -; CDR3 DNA: TGTGCCAGCAGTCCGAGGGGGAATACGGGGCGAGAGACCCAGTACTTC; CDR3 protein: CASSPRGNTGRETQYF
V gene: TRBV25-1; J gene: TRBJ1-1; D gene: TRBD1; clone size: -; CDR3 DNA: TGTGCCAGCAGTGTCCGGGACAGGAACACTGAAGCTTTCTTT; CDR3 protein: CASSVRDRNTEAFF
V gene: TRBV29-1; J gene: TRBJ2-3; D gene: TRBD1; clone size: -; CDR3 DNA: TGCAGCGTTGGAACGACAGGGATAGATACGCAGTATTTT; CDR3 protein: CSVGTTGIDTQYF
V gene: TRBV18; J gene: TRBJ2-1; D gene: -; clone size: -; CDR3 DNA: TGTGCCAGCTCACTTAGCTCCTACAATGAGCAGTTCTTC; CDR3 protein: CASSLSSYNEQFF
V gene: TRBV7-9; J gene: TRBJ2-3; D gene: TRBD2; clone size: -; CDR3 DNA: TGTGCCAGCAGTTCGGGACTAGCGGTCGTAGACGTTACGCAGTATTTT; CDR3 protein: CASSSGLAVVDVTQYF
V gene: TRBV14; J gene: TRBJ2-5; D gene: TRBD2; clone size: -; CDR3 DNA: TGTGCCAGCAGCGCGGGGAGACTAGCGGTGCGAGAGACCCAGTACTTC; CDR3 protein: CASSAGRLAVRETQYF
V gene: TRBV27; J gene: TRBJ2-1; D gene: TRBD1; clone size: -; CDR3 DNA: TGTGCCAGCAGTGAGGACAGGGGGTACTACAATGAGCAGTTCTTC; CDR3 protein: CASSEDRGYYNEQFF
V gene: TRBV29-1; J gene: TRBJ2-1; D gene: -; clone size: -; CDR3 DNA: TGCAGCGTTTTCTCTACTGAGCAGTTCTTC; CDR3 protein: CSVFSTEQFF